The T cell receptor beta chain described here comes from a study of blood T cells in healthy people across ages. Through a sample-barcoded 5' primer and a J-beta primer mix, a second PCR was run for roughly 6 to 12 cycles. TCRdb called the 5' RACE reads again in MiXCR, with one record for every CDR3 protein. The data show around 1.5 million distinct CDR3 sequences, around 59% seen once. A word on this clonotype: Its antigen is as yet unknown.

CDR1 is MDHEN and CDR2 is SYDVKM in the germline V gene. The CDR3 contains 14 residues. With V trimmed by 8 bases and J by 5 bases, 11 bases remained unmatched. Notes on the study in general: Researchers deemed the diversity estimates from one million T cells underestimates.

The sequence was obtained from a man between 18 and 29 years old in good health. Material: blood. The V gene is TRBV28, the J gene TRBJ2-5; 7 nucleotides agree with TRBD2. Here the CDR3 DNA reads TGTGCCAGCGGAAAATTCGCGGGGGAGGAGACCCAGTACTTC. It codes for CASGKFAGEETQYF.